The clone carrying this T cell receptor beta chain was observed a single time. After extraction with the RNeasy kit, 0.5 to 1 ug of the RNA was reverse transcribed using random hexamers. Amplification of TCR beta CDR3 by immunoSEQ multiplex PCR spanned 54 Vbeta and 13 Jbeta. TCRdb called the immunoSEQ multiplex PCR reads again in MiXCR, with one record for every CDR3 protein. The sample contains roughly 190,000 distinct CDR3 sequences, approximately 94% of which appear only once. This sample was taken from a study of CD8 T cells in Susac syndrome. Controls matched for age and sex were healthy donors. Isolation of CD8+ and CD4+ T cells was performed negatively, whereas enrichment of TEMRA cells was done by FACS. This CDR3 comprises 14 residues. Per the germline V gene, CDR1 is LGHDT and CDR2 is YNNKEL (reference sequence). Trimming removed 0 bases from V and 5 bases from J, with 7 bases in between.

Material for sequencing was CD4+ T cells from PBMCs. The TCR sequence derives from a human donor in good health. The V and J genes are TRBV3-1 and TRBJ1-4; D is undetermined. In DNA, the CDR3 is TGTGCCAGCAGCCAAGACAGATTAAATGAAAAACTGTTTTTT. Translating gives CASSQDRLNEKLFF.